Sequencing of this T cell receptor (beta chain) was carried out in a study of T-cell reconstitution after alpha-beta-depleted transplantation in children (dated by TCRdb to about 2016). Background on the whole study: T-cell immune reconstitution after TCRalphabeta/CD19-depleted allogeneic hematopoietic cell transplantation in children was quantitatively tracked in the study by means of TCR repertoire profiling. Broad study findings and their caveats: Apparently early alphabetaT-cell count recovery about two months after transplant reportedly relied on only several hundred rapidly expanded clones derived from non-depleted graft cells. Hyperexpanded clone frequencies declined over subsequent months; after one year, T-cell counts and TCRbeta diversity were mostly attributed to newly produced T cells. In some patients, high TCRbeta diversity at day 60 was attributed to recipient T cells and intrathymic progenitors that had survived conditioning.

Libraries were built with PCR. Sequencing was carried out with an Illumina HiSeq 2500. Molecular barcoding was employed in the preparation of TCR libraries, with unique molecular identifiers being used to normalize TCRbeta repertoire quantification. TCRdb applied fastp at Q25 and MiXCR to the public reads, then kept only in-frame beta chains. Merged by CDR3 protein, the rows form single entries marked with the most common genes and DNA. The sample contains hundreds of thousands of distinct CDR3 sequences, 10% to 15% of them found a single time. The top ten clones comprise approximately 2.1% of the sample. Including the terminal cysteine and phenylalanine, the CDR3 comprises 14 residues. The kept DNA is CDR3 alone, 42 bases in frame from the first base. Per the germline V gene, MNHEY is the CDR1 and SVGEGT is the CDR2. V loses 6 bases of germline sequence and J loses 4 bases, and the interval between the two ends is 14 bases.

The sample's treatment or condition label, decoded: allogeneic hematopoietic cell transplantation with graft depleted of TCRalphabeta T cells and CD19 B cells. The children who served as transplant recipients had been given grafts of TCRalphabeta/CD19-depleted allogeneic hematopoietic cells. This clonotype was picked up one time. This clone's antigen is unknown. Base qualities are not recorded, but no much larger clone differs from it by a single base. One read represents weak support. The chain joins TRBV6-2 or TRBV6-3 to TRBJ2-3, and the D gene may be TRBD2, 6 bases matching. The clonotype was recovered from a male patient younger than 18 who had a stem cell transplant for acute myeloid leukemia, so the T cells may come from the graft donor. The sequencing used PBMCs, mostly from graft donor cells, collected 360 days after TCRalphabeta/CD19-depleted stem cell transplant. The DNA sequence is given as TGTGCCAGCAGGGGGACTCCGTCGGCAGATACGCAGTATTTT. Translated, this gives CASRGTPSADTQYF.